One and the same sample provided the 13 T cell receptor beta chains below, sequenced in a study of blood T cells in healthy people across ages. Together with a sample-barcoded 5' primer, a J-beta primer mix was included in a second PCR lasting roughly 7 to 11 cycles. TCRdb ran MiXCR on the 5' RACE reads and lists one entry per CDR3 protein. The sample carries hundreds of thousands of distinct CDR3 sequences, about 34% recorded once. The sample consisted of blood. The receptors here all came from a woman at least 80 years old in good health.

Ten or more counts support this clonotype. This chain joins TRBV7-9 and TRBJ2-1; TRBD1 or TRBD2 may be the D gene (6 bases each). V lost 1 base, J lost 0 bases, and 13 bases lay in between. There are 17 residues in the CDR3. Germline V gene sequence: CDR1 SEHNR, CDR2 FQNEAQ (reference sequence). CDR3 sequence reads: CASSLVSGGFSYNEQFF. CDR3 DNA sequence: TGTGCCAGCAGCTTAGTTTCCGGGGGCTTCTCCTACAATGAGCAGTTCTTC.

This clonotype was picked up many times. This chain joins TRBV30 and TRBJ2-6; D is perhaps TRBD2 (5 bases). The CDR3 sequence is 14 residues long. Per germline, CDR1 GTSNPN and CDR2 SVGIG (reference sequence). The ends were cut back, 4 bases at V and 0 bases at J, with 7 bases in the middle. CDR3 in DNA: TGTGCCTGGACCGGGGACTCTGGGGCCAACGTCCTGACTTTC. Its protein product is CAWTGDSGANVLTF.

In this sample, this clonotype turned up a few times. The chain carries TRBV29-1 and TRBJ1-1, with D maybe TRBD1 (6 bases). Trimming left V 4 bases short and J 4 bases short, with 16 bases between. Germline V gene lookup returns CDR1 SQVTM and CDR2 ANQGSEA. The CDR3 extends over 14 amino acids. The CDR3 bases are TGCAGCGTTGGCCGAGGGGGAGCGGGCACTGAAGCTTTCTTT. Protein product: CSVGRGGAGTEAFF.

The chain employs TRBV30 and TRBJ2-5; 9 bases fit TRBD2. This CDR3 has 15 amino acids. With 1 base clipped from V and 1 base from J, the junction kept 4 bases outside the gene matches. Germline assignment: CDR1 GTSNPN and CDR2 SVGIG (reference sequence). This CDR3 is CAWSAGGGAQETQYF. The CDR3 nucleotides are TGTGCCTGGAGTGCGGGCGGGGGGGCCCAAGAGACCCAGTACTTC.

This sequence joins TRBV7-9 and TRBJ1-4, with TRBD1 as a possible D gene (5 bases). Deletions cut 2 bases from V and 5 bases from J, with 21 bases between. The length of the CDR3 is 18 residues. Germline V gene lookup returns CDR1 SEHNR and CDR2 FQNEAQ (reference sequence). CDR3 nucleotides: TGTGCCAGCAGCTTATCAGGGACGGTTTTTCACACAAATGAAAAACTGTTTTTT. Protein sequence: CASSLSGTVFHTNEKLFF.

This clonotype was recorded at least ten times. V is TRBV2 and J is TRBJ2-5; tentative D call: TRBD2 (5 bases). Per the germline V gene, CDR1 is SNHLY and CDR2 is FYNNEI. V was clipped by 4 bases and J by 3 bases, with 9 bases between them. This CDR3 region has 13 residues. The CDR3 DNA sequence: TGTGCCAGCAGTGGACTATACAAAGAGACCCAGTACTTC. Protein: CASSGLYKETQYF.

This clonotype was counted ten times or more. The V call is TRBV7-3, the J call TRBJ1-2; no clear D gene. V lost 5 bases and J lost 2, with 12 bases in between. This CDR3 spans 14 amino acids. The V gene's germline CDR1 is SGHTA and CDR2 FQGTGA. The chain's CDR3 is CASSPRAGNYGYTF. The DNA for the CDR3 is TGTGCCAGCAGCCCAAGGGCCGGGAACTATGGCTACACCTTC.

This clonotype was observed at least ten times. The DNA of the CDR3 is TGCGCCAGCAGCCGCGAAAGCTCCTACGAGCAGTACTTC. This codes for CASSRESSYEQYF. The chain links TRBV5-1 to TRBJ2-7; D gene ambiguous. Germline values: CDR1 SGHRS, CDR2 YFSETQ. The CDR3 is 13 residues long. Trimming left V 4 bases short and J 0 bases short, with 8 bases between. Variable domain in full (rest from reference TRBV5-1 and TRBJ2-7): KAGVTQTPRYLIKTRGQQVTLSCSPISGHRSVSWYQQTPGQGLQFLFEYFSETQRNKGNFPGRFSGRQFSNSRSEMNVSTLELGDSALYLCASSRESSYEQYFGPGTRLTVT.

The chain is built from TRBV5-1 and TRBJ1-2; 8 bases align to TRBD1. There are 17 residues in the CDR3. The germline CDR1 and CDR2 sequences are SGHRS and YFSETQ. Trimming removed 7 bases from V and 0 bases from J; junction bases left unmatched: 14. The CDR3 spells CASARQGSLTSNYGYTF. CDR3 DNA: TGCGCCAGCGCCAGACAGGGGTCTTTAACTTCTAACTATGGCTACACCTTC. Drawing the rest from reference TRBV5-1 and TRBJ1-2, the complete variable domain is KAGVTQTPRYLIKTRGQQVTLSCSPISGHRSVSWYQQTPGQGLQFLFEYFSETQRNKGNFPGRFSGRQFSNSRSEMNVSTLELGDSALYLCASARQGSLTSNYGYTFGSGTRLTVV.

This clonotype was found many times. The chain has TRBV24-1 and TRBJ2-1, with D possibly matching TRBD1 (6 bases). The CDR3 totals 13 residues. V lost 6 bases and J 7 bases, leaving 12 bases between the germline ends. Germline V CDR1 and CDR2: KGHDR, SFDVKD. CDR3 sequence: CATSFPGVNEQFF. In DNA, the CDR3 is TGTGCCACCAGTTTCCCAGGGGTTAATGAGCAGTTCTTC.

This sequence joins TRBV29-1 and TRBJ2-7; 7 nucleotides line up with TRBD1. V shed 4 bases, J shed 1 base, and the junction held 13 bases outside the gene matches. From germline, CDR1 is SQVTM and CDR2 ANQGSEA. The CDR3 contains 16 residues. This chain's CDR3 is CSVAPLGTEISYEQYF. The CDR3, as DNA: TGCAGCGTTGCCCCTCTGGGGACAGAGATTTCCTACGAGCAGTACTTC.

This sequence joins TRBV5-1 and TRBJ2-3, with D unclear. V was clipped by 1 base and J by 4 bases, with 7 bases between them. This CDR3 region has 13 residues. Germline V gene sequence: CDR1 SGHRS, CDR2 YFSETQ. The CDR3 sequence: CASSLQMPDTQYF. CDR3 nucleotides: TGCGCCAGCAGCTTGCAGATGCCAGATACGCAGTATTTT. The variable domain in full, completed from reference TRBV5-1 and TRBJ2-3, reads KAGVTQTPRYLIKTRGQQVTLSCSPISGHRSVSWYQQTPGQGLQFLFEYFSETQRNKGNFPGRFSGRQFSNSRSEMNVSTLELGDSALYLCASSLQMPDTQYFGPGTRLTVL.

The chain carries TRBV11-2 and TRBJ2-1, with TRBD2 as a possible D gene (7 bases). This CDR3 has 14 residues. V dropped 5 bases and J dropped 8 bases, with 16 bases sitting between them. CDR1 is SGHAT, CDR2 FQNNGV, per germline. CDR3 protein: CASSMRGGSDEQFF. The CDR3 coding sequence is TGTGCCAGCAGCATGAGGGGGGGCAGCGATGAGCAGTTCTTC.